These 25 T cell receptor beta chains share one sample of origin, sequenced in a study of blood T cell repertoires in COVID-19. Here immunoSEQ multiplex PCR was the method, and the copy in TCRdb shows in-frame clones only, minus some. The sample contains under 250,000 clones, over 75% of which appear only once. Sequenced input: PBMCs or T cells enriched from blood (not recorded which). All receptors come from a woman between 50 and 59 years old with acute COVID-19.

V and J are TRBV4-1 and TRBJ1-1, with 10 positions matching TRBD1. In germline, CDR1 is MGHRA, CDR2 YSYEKL. The ends lost 5 bases at V and 6 bases at J; junction bases unmatched: 9. The CDR3 has 15 amino acids. The CDR3 bases are TGCGCCAGCAGCAAGGACCGGGACAGGGGCTCTGAAGCTTTCTTT. Translating gives CASSKDRDRGSEAFF.

The rearrangement links TRBV7-2 to TRBJ1-1; 11 bases map to TRBD1. The ends lost 6 bases at V and 4 bases at J; junction bases unmatched: 4. The CDR3 extends over 14 amino acids. Germline-derived CDR1 and CDR2 are SGHTA and FQGNSA. The CDR3 DNA reads TGTGCCAGCAGGGCCGGGACAGGGGGCACTGAAGCTTTCTTT. Residues: CASRAGTGGTEAFF.

The sample holds one count of this clone. The chain employs TRBV19 and TRBJ1-1; D may be TRBD1 (6 bases). This CDR3 spans 14 amino acids. Germline CDR1 and CDR2: LNHDA and SQIVND (reference sequence). With 5 bases removed from V and 6 bases from J, the gap between germline ends came to 16 bases. DNA of the CDR3: TGTGCCAGTAGTGCCGCGGGGGGCGTATCTGAAGCTTTCTTT. Protein: CASSAAGGVSEAFF.

With respect to this clone: This specimen includes other DNA sequences encoding the same CDR3. The V gene is TRBV9, the J gene TRBJ2-7; D uncertain. The germline gives CDR1 SGDLS, CDR2 YYNGEE. The CDR3 runs to 14 residues. Trimming shortened V by 2 bases and J by 2 bases, and 11 bases separated the two germline ends. DNA of the CDR3: TGTGCCAGCAGCGTCGCGAGCGAGACCTACGAGCAGTACTTC. Amino acids: CASSVASETYEQYF.

V is TRBV19 and J is TRBJ1-1, with 7 bases that match TRBD1. CDR3 length equals 14 residues. Germline CDR1 is LNHDA and CDR2 is SQIVND (reference sequence). The V gene end was trimmed by 9 bases and the J gene end by 1 base; junction bases not matched to a gene: 8. CDR3 nucleotides: TGTGCCAGCAAGACAGGGACGGGGAACACTGAAGCTTTCTTT. Translating it yields CASKTGTGNTEAFF.

This clone was recorded a few times. J is TRBJ1-6 and V is TRBV4-3, with D perhaps matching TRBD1 (6 bases). V shed 0 bases and J shed 0 bases, with 18 bases lying between them. The length of the CDR3 is 20 residues. Germline-derived CDR1 and CDR2 are LGHNA and YSLEER. CDR3 nucleotide sequence: TGCGCCAGCAGCCAAGATCTGGGGGCGCCTACTAGCTCCTATAATTCACCCCTCCACTTT. Amino acids: CASSQDLGAPTSSYNSPLHF.

The chain carries TRBV29-1 and TRBJ2-7, with D perhaps TRBD2 (6 bases). V was pared by 7 bases and J by 7 bases, with 17 bases between. In germline, CDR1 is SQVTM, CDR2 ANQGSEA. The CDR3 runs to 12 residues. The CDR3 DNA follows: TGCAGCGGCCTGGGGGGTGCCAGGGAGCAGTACTTC. Translated: CSGLGGAREQYF.

The chain is built from TRBV21-1 and TRBJ1-3; the table's D call, TRBD1, has no DNA check behind it. TRBV21-1 is a pseudogene segment. The CDR3 length is 21 residues. The CDR3 DNA reads as TGTGCCAGCAGCAAGGACCCTGTTCGTCCGGGACAGGGGGCGGATGGAAACACCATATATTTT. Residues: CASSKDPVRPGQGADGNTIYF.

This sequence joins TRBV18 and TRBJ2-7; TRBD2 might be the D (6 bases). Germline V gene sequence: CDR1 KGHSH, CDR2 LQKENI. The V end lost 2 bases, the J end lost 3 bases, and 17 bases lay between the germline ends. This CDR3 has 16 residues. CDR3 sequence (DNA): TGTGCCAGCTCACCAGGGTCCGGGGGTACGATCTACGAGCAGTACTTC. Its translation: CASSPGSGGTIYEQYF.

The chain employs TRBV30 and TRBJ1-1, with unresolved D. V lost 6 bases to trimming and J lost 3 bases, with 14 bases between them. This CDR3 contains 13 residues. The V gene's germline CDR1 is GTSNPN and CDR2 SVGIG (reference sequence). The CDR3 sequence is CACRKDSDTEAFF. The CDR3 bases are TGTGCCTGCCGAAAAGACTCCGACACTGAAGCTTTCTTT.

In this sample, this clone turned up a few times. V is TRBV4-3 and J is TRBJ2-2; TRBD1 matches at 9 bases. V gave up 2 bases and J gave up 5 bases; unmatched junction bases: 12. The CDR3 spans 18 residues. Germline CDR1 and CDR2: LGHNA and YSLEER. The CDR3 loop is CASSQFGAGQGRTGELFF. The CDR3 DNA reads as TGCGCCAGCAGCCAATTCGGAGCTGGACAGGGGAGAACCGGGGAGCTGTTTTTT.

The genes are TRBV10-1 and TRBJ2-7; 12 bases agree with TRBD2. Germline lookup yields CDR1 WNHNN and CDR2 SYGVQD (reference sequence). The V gene end was trimmed by 2 bases and the J gene end by 6 bases; junction bases not matched to a gene: 5. The CDR3 has 15 residues. CDR3 sequence: CASSETPGLAGEQYF. The CDR3 nucleotides read TGCGCCAGCAGTGAGACGCCGGGACTAGCGGGCGAGCAGTACTTC.

V gene TRBV2 combines with J gene TRBJ2-1; the D gene is possibly TRBD1 (5 bases). The V end was cut by 6 bases, the J end by 0 bases, with 12 bases between. The V gene's germline CDR1 is SNHLY and CDR2 FYNNEI. This CDR3 region has 15 residues. CDR3: CASSSQGISYNEQFF. The CDR3 nucleotides are TGTGCCAGCAGCTCTCAGGGTATCTCCTACAATGAGCAGTTCTTC.

This clone was found once. The chain uses TRBV19 and TRBJ1-6; 10 bases agree with TRBD1. The CDR3 totals 14 residues. The germline CDR1 and CDR2 sequences are LNHDA and SQIVND (reference sequence). J gave up 5 bases and V 7 bases, and 2 bases lay outside the gene matches. The CDR3 DNA reads as TGTGCCAGTATGGGACAGGGGCATAATTCACCCCTCCACTTT. This translates into CASMGQGHNSPLHF. Full variable domain (rest looked up from reference TRBV19 and TRBJ1-6): DGGITQSPKYLFRKEGQNVTLSCEQNLNHDAMYWYRQDPGQGLRLIYYSQIVNDFQKGDIAEGYSVSREKKESFPLTVTSAQKNPTAFYLCASMGQGHNSPLHFGNGTRLTVT.

The genes are TRBV20-1 and TRBJ2-7; 8 bases are shared with TRBD1. The CDR3 covers 16 residues. The junction had 10 bases not matched to a gene; V was cut back by 3 bases and J by 0 bases. CDR1 is DFQATT, CDR2 SNEGSKA, per germline (reference sequence). The CDR3 reads CSASDPGQEYSYEQYF. CDR3 nucleotides: TGCAGTGCTAGTGATCCGGGACAGGAATACTCCTACGAGCAGTACTTC.

The chain links TRBV4-2 to TRBJ1-2; 10 bases fit TRBD1. Looked up from germline, CDR1 is LGHNA and CDR2 is YNFKEQ. The CDR3 sequence is 15 residues long. The J segment lost 8 bases and the V segment lost 3 bases, leaving 9 bases of the junction unmatched. CDR3 protein: CASSQGDRGLGGYTF. The CDR3 DNA sequence: TGTGCCAGCAGCCAGGGGGACAGGGGACTAGGGGGCTACACCTTC.

V gene TRBV9 combines with J gene TRBJ1-4; D not resolved. Germline V gene data show CDR1 as SGDLS and CDR2 as YYNGEE. V was trimmed by 2 bases and J by 6 bases, leaving 11 bases between them. The CDR3 has 14 amino acids. Here the CDR3 reads CASSVSGGDEKLFF. The CDR3, as DNA: TGTGCCAGCAGCGTTTCGGGTGGCGATGAAAAACTGTTTTTT.

V and J are TRBV6-2 or TRBV6-3 and TRBJ1-2, with TRBD1 as a possible D gene (5 bases). Between the trimmed V and J ends, which lost 2 bases and 7 bases, there was a span of 17 bases. In germline, CDR1 is MNHEY, CDR2 SVGEGT. The CDR3 runs 15 residues. The CDR3 nucleotides read TGTGCCAGCAGTTACCCCCTTCGACAGTCCGTTGGCTACACCTTC. Encoded protein: CASSYPLRQSVGYTF.

The chain is built from TRBV19 and TRBJ1-2; 11 positions match TRBD1. Germline loops: CDR1 LNHDA, CDR2 SQIVND (reference sequence). Trimming at V came to 3 bases and at J to 5 bases, leaving 5 bases not matched to a gene. There are 15 residues in the CDR3. This CDR3 reads CASSIGGTGGYGYTF. In DNA, the CDR3 is TGTGCCAGTAGTATTGGTGGGACAGGGGGTTATGGCTACACCTTC.

V and J are TRBV29-1 and TRBJ2-7, with no clear D. V was pared by 5 bases and J by 0 bases, with 14 bases between. There are 14 residues in the CDR3. Per germline, CDR1 SQVTM and CDR2 ANQGSEA. The DNA of the CDR3 is TGCAGCGTTACCCTAGTAGGAAGCTCCTACGAGCAGTACTTC. It yields the protein CSVTLVGSSYEQYF.

The CDR3 spells CASRGTVYGYTF. The CDR3, as DNA: TGTGCCAGCAGAGGGACAGTCTATGGCTACACCTTC. The rearrangement uses TRBV5-8 and TRBJ1-2; 7 nucleotides match TRBD1. There are 12 residues in the CDR3. V was clipped by 5 bases and J by 4 bases; unmatched bases: 2. Per germline, CDR1 SGHTS and CDR2 YDEGEE.

This chain joins TRBV29-1 and TRBJ1-5, with 11 bases aligning to TRBD1. Germline V gene sequence: CDR1 SQVTM, CDR2 ANQGSEA. Trimming took 5 bases from V and 0 from J; bases not matched to a gene: 9. There are 17 residues in the CDR3. The CDR3 coding sequence is TGCAGCGTTTCGGGACAGGGGGACGTCAATAGCAATCAGCCCCAGCATTTT. This translates into CSVSGQGDVNSNQPQHF.

The CDR3 loop is CASSVGSEYNEQFF. The CDR3 nucleotides are TGTGCCAGCAGCGTAGGAAGCGAGTACAATGAGCAGTTCTTC. The genes are TRBV9 and TRBJ2-1; D unclear. CDR3 size: 14 residues. V gave up 0 bases and J gave up 4 bases, with 8 bases separating them. Germline assignment: CDR1 SGDLS and CDR2 YYNGEE.

A few counts support this clone. This chain links TRBV10-3 with TRBJ1-1, with 7 bases matching TRBD1. The CDR3 is 16 residues long. The germline gives CDR1 ENHRY, CDR2 SYGVKD. V shed 6 bases and J 2 bases; nucleotides not matched to a gene: 12. The CDR3 DNA is TGTGCCATCAGGATTTCGACAGGGCCACACAACACTGAAGCTTTCTTT. Protein sequence: CAIRISTGPHNTEAFF.

The rearrangement uses TRBV6-1 and TRBJ1-3; D is undetermined. V was cut by 5 bases and J by 0 bases, with 8 bases left in between. The germline gives CDR1 MNHNS, CDR2 SASEGT. CDR3 length: 14 residues. In DNA form, the CDR3 reads TGTGCCAGCAGTCTGTACAACTCTGGAAACACCATATATTTT. This encodes CASSLYNSGNTIYF.